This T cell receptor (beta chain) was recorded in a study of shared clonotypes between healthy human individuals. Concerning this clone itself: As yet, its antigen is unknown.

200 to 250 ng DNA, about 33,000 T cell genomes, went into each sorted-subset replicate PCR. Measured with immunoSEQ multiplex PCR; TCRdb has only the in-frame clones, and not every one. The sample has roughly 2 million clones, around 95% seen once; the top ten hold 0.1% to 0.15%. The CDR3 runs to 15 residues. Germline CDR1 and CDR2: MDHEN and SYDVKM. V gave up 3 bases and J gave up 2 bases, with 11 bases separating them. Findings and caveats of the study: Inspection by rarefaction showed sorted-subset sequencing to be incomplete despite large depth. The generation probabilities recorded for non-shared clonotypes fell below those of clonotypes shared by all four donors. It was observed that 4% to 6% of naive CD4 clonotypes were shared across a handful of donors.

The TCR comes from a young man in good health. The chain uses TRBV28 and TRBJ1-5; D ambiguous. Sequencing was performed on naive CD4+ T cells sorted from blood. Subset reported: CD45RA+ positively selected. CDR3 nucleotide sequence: TGTGCCAGCAGTTTTTGGCGGTGGGGCAATCAGCCCCAGCATTTT. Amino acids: CASSFWRWGNQPQHF.